A selection of T cell receptor beta chains follows, all from one sample in a study of OX40 agonist ivuxolimab in advanced cancers. Sequencing used immunoSEQ multiplex PCR; TCRdb keeps in-frame clones, though not all of them. Of approximately 10,000 clones in the sample, around 76% were seen once. The source was CD4+ or CD8+ T cells sorted from blood, collected in a trial of the OX40 agonist ivuxolimab. The receptors originated from an adult with an advanced solid tumor such as melanoma, head and neck, liver or kidney cancer. Both conserved end residues are part of each CDR3. The D gene is left open where the match is weak. Part of the rows lack a size; the others show once, few, many or a class for expanded clones.

j_call d_call v_call clone_size cdr3_length cdr3_nt cdr3_aa
TRBJ2-7 - TRBV7-9 once 12 TGTGCCAGCAGCTTCTGGGAGGCCGAGCAGTACTTC CASSFWEAEQYF
TRBJ2-7 - TRBV6-6 - 16 TGTGCCAGCAGTTACTCGCAGGCCGGGTTTGAGTACGAGCAGTACTTC CASSYSQAGFEYEQYF
TRBJ2-5 - TRBV28 - 11 TGTGCCAGCAGTTTTGGAGCGGCCCAGTACTTC CASSFGAAQYF
TRBJ2-3 TRBD2 TRBV2 - 17 TGTGCCAGCAGTGGCGGACTAGCGATGGGGGCTACAGATACGCAGTATTTT CASSGGLAMGATDTQYF
TRBJ2-5 TRBD1 TRBV11-2 - 15 TGTGCCAGCAGCTCTCTACGACAGGGTTGGGAGACCCAGTACTTC CASSSLRQGWETQYF
TRBJ2-1 - TRBV5-4 - 13 TGTGCCAGCAGCTTTCCACCCAACAATGAGCAGTTCTTC CASSFPPNNEQFF
TRBJ1-1 - TRBV5-1 - 16 TGCGCCAGCAGCGTCGGGACAAGGGGAAGAAACACTGAAGCTTTCTTT CASSVGTRGRNTEAFF
TRBJ2-1 - TRBV29-1 once 17 TGCAGCGTTGAAGATCTTGTGAGCGGGCGGTACAAGAATGAGCAGTTCTTC CSVEDLVSGRYKNEQFF
TRBJ2-5 TRBD1 TRBV11-2 - 14 TGTGCCAGCAGCTTAGGACAGGGTACGGAGACCCAGTACTTC CASSLGQGTETQYF
TRBJ2-5 TRBD2 TRBV9 - 14 TGTGCCAGCAGCGAGAGCGGGAGCTTAGAGACCCAGTACTTC CASSESGSLETQYF
TRBJ2-3 TRBD2 TRBV29-1 - 16 TGCAGCGTTGGGGACTCTCCGGGACTAGCGACAGATACGCAGTATTTT CSVGDSPGLATDTQYF
TRBJ1-2 - TRBV5-4 - 13 TGTGCCAGCAGCTCCCCGTTATCCTATGGCTACACCTTC CASSSPLSYGYTF
TRBJ2-6 - TRBV7-2 - 17 TGTGCCAGCAGCTTAAACACAGGCTTTGGTGGGGCCAACGTCCTGACTTTC CASSLNTGFGGANVLTF
TRBJ2-7 TRBD1 TRBV28 - 12 TGTGCCAGCAGCTCTGGGACAGGGGTGCAGTACTTC CASSSGTGVQYF
TRBJ2-6 TRBD2 TRBV7-7 - 18 TGTGCTAGCAGCTTAGCTAGCGGCCCGATCTCTGGGGCCAACGTCCTGACTTTC CASSLASGPISGANVLTF
TRBJ2-1 - TRBV6-5 medium-sized 11 TGTGCCAGCAGTTACGGGGGTGAGCAGTTCTTC CASSYGGEQFF
TRBJ1-5 - TRBV2 - 19 TGTGCCAGCAGTGTTTCCACCCTCGAGGTGGCGATTAGCAATCAGCCCCAGCATTTT CASSVSTLEVAISNQPQHF
TRBJ1-2 TRBD1 TRBV27 - 15 TGTGCCAGCAGTTCGTTTCAGGGGGTCCCCTATGGCTACACCTTC CASSSFQGVPYGYTF
TRBJ1-6 - TRBV6-5 - 13 TGTGCCAGCAGTTACTCGGGACATTCACCCCTCCACTTT CASSYSGHSPLHF
TRBJ2-7 - TRBV7-9 - 14 TGTGCCAGCAGCTTAGGTGGAGGGCCCTACGAGCAGTACTTC CASSLGGGPYEQYF
TRBJ2-3 - TRBV27 - 15 TGTGCCAGCAGTTTATCGGGGGGCGGAACAGATACGCAGTATTTT CASSLSGGGTDTQYF
TRBJ1-1 - TRBV7-2 - 14 TGTGCCAGCAGCTCCGTCGGGGGAGGCACTGAAGCTTTCTTT CASSSVGGGTEAFF
TRBJ2-2 - TRBV25-1 - 15 TGTGCCAGCAGTGACCTGACAGACCTCACCGGGGAGCTGTTTTTT CASSDLTDLTGELFF
TRBJ2-1 - TRBV27 - 15 TGTGCCAGCAGTTTAGGGTCAGGACCTTACAATGAGCAGTTCTTC CASSLGSGPYNEQFF
TRBJ1-2 - TRBV4-3 few 16 TGCGCCAGCAGTCCGGGACGGCGGTGGACTAACTATGGCTACACCTTC CASSPGRRWTNYGYTF
TRBJ1-5 - TRBV6-5 once 14 TGTGCCAGCAGAGGGTATGTGAGCAATCAGCCCCAGCATTTT CASRGYVSNQPQHF